The clone carrying this T cell receptor (beta chain) was counted between two and nine times. No antigen is known for it. The data stem from a study of blood T cells in healthy people across ages. Study-level points and caveats: With naive T cell percentage, TCR beta diversity showed a strong correlation.

The second PCR ran roughly 7 to 11 cycles with a sample-barcoded 5' primer and J-beta primers. A tag from a template-switch adaptor with 12 random nucleotides marked each cDNA molecule. Using its own MiXCR run on the 5' RACE reads, TCRdb lists one record per CDR3 protein. Among hundreds of thousands of distinct CDR3 sequences listed, around 30% were seen once. The CDR3 extends over 13 amino acids. The V gene lost 5 bases and the J gene lost 4 bases, with 10 bases spanning the gap. CDR1 and CDR2 (germline): SEHNR, FQNEAQ (reference sequence). The genes are TRBV7-9 and TRBJ2-3; no firm D call. The sample consisted of blood. The TCR was taken from a woman aged 70 to 79 in good health. CDR3 coding DNA: TGTGCCAGCAGCGGCTCGTCGGCAGATACGCAGTATTTT. It is translated as CASSGSSADTQYF.